This TCR beta chain emerged from a study of blood T cell repertoires in COVID-19. The V end lost 3 bases, the J end lost 1 base, and 7 bases lay between the germline ends. The CDR3 covers 13 residues. Germline V gives CDR1 SGHNT, CDR2 YYREEE (reference sequence). Clones were read by immunoSEQ multiplex PCR, and TCRdb kept only the in-frame ones, dropping some. Of roughly 150,000 clones detected, more than 90% appear once; the ten largest clones hold 15% to 20%. With respect to this clone: Other DNA sequences in this sample translate to the same CDR3.

The origin of this receptor is a man aged 60 to 75 with active or convalescent COVID-19. This sequence joins TRBV5-4 and TRBJ1-1; D is undetermined. What was sequenced was peripheral blood. CDR3 in amino acids: CASSSDWNTEAFF. The CDR3 DNA reads TGTGCCAGCAGCTCCGACTGGAACACTGAAGCTTTCTTT.